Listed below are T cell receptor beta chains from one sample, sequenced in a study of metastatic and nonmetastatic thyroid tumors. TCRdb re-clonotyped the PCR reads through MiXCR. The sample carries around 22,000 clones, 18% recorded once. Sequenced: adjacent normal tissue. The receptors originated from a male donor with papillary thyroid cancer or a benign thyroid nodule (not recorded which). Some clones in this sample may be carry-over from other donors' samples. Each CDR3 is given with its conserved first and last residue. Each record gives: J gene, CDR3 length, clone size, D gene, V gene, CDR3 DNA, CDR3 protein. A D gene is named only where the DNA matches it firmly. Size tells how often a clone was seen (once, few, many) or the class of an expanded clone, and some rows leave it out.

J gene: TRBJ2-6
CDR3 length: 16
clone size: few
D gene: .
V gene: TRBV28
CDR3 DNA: TGTGCCAGCTCGGGGGCAGGGGGACCTGGGGCCAACGTACTGACTTTC
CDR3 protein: CASSGAGGPGANVLTF

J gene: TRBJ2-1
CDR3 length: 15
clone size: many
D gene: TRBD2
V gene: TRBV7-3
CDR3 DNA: TGTGCCAGCAGCTTACCCGGGAGGGCCCTCGGTGAGCAGTTCTTC
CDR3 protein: CASSLPGRALGEQFF

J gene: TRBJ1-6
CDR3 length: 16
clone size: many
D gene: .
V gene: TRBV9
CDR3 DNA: TGTGCCAGCAGCAAAAGCACGGATTCTTATAATTCACCCCTCCACTTT
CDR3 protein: CASSKSTDSYNSPLHF

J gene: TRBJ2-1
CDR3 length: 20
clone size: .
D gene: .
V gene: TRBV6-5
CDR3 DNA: TGTGCCAGCAGTACGGACCACGAGGACACACTTTGGACGGACTACAATGAGAAGTTCTTC
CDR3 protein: CASSTDHEDTLWTDYNEKFF

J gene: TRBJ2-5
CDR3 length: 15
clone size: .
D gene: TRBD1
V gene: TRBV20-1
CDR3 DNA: TGCAGTACTAGTATTTGTACAGGGGGCCAAGAGACCCAGTACTTC
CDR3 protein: CSTSICTGGQETQYF

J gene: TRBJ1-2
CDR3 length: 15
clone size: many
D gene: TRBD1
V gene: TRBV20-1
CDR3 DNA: TGCAGTGCTAGCCTAATTGGGACAGCTAACTATGGCTACACCTTC
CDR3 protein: CSASLIGTANYGYTF

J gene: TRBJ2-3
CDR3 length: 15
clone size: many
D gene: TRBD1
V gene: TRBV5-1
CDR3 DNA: TGCGCCAGCACGAGGACAGGGGGGGATGCAGATACGCAGTATTTT
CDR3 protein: CASTRTGGDADTQYF

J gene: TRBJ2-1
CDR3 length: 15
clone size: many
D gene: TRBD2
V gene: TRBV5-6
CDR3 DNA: TGTGCCAGCAGCTTTAGCGGGACTGGTTACAATGAGCAGTTCTTC
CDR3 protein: CASSFSGTGYNEQFF

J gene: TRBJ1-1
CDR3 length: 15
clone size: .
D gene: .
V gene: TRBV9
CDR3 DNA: TGTGCCAGCAGCTTTCAAGGGGGACAGAACACTGAAGCTTTCTTT
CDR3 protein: CASSFQGGQNTEAFF

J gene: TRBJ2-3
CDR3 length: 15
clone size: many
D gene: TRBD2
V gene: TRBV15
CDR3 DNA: TGTGCCACCAGCAAACTAGCGGGGGAGGGAGATACGCAGTATTTT
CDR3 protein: CATSKLAGEGDTQYF

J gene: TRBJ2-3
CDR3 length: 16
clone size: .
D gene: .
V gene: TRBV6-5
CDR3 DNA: TGTGCCAGCAGTTACTCACCATCGACAGGCACAGATACGCAGTATTTT
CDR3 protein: CASSYSPSTGTDTQYF

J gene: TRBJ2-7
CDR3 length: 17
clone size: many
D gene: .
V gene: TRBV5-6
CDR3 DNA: TGTGCCAGCAGCTTGTTAATTTTCCGAGACAGCCCCTACGAGCAGTACTTC
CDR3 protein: CASSLLIFRDSPYEQYF

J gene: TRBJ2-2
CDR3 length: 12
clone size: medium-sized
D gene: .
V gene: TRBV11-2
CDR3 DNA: TGTGCCAGCAGCTTTAAGTCCGGGGAGCTGTTTTTT
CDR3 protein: CASSFKSGELFF

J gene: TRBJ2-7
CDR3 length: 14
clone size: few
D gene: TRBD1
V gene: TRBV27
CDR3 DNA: TGTGCCAGCAGTAGAAGGACAGGGATCGACGAGCAGTACTTC
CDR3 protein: CASSRRTGIDEQYF

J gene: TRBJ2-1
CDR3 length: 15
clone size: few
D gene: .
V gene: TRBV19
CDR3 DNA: TGTGCCAGCAGCCTCAAACCCACTGCTTACAATGAGCAGTTCTTC
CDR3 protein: CASSLKPTAYNEQFF

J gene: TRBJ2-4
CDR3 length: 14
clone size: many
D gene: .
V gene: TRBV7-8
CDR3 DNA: TGTACCAGCAGCCCCGACCGGACGGGCGGCATTCAGTACTTC
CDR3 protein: CTSSPDRTGGIQYF

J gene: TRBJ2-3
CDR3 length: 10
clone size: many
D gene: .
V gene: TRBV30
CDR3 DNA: TGTGCCAGTGAGGCAGATACGCAGTATTTT
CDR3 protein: CASEADTQYF

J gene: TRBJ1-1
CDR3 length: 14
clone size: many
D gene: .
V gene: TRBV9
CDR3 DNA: TGTGCCAGCAGCGGGGGAGGGGAGAACACTGAAGCTTTCTTT
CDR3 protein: CASSGGGENTEAFF

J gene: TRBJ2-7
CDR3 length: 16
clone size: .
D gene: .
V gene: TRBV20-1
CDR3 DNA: TGCAGTGCTAGAGAGGGTCTGGCGGGCTTCTCCTACGAGCAGTACTTC
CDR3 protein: CSAREGLAGFSYEQYF

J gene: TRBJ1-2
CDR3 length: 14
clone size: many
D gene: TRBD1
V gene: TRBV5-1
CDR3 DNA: TGCGCCAGCAGCTCGACAGGGGAGGGGTATGGCTACACCTTC
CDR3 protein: CASSSTGEGYGYTF

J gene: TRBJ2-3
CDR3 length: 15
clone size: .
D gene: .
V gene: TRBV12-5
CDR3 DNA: TGTGCTAGTGGCCCTGGGGCGGTGGTCACAGATACGCAGTATTTT
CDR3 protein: CASGPGAVVTDTQYF

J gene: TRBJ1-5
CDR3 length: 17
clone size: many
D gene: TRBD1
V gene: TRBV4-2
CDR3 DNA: TGTGCCAGCAGCCAGTCGACAGGGGTGATAGGCAATCAGCCCCAGCATTTT
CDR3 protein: CASSQSTGVIGNQPQHF

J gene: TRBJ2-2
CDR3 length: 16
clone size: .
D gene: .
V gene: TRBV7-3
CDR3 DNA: TGTGCCAGCAGCTTATTTCGGGGGGCAGGAACTGGGGAGCTGTTTTTT
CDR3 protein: CASSLFRGAGTGELFF

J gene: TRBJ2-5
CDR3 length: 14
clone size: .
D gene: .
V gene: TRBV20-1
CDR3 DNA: TGCAGTGCTGCAAGCTGGAATTTTGGAGAGACACAGTACTTC
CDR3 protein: CSAASWNFGETQYF

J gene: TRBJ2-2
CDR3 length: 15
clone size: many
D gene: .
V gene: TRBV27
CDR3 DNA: TGTGCCAGCAGTTTTATGCCCAGGGTTCCCGGGGAGCTGTTTTTT
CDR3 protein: CASSFMPRVPGELFF

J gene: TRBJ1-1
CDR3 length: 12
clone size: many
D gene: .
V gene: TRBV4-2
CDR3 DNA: TGTGCCAGCCGGGAGGCCCACACTGAAGCTTTCTTT
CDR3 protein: CASREAHTEAFF

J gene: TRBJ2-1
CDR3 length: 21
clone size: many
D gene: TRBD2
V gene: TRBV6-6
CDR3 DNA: TGTGCCAGCCACCTCTATCGGGCAGCCGGGACTAGCGGGGGGGCTTACAATGAGCAGTTCTTC
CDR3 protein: CASHLYRAAGTSGGAYNEQFF

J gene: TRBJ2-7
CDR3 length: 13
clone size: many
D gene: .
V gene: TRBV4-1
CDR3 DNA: TGCGCCAGCAGCCAAGGGCCCGCCTACGAGCAGTACTTC
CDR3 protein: CASSQGPAYEQYF